This entry features one T cell receptor beta chain sequence. The germline V and J ends were trimmed by 3 bases and 1 base, with 7 bases remaining between them. CDR3 size: 13 residues. CDR1 is ENHRY, CDR2 SYGVKD, per germline. These data belong to a study of shared clonotypes between healthy human individuals. In replicate PCRs of sorted subsets, roughly 200 ng DNA, 29,000 or so T cell genomes, was used. Assay: immunoSEQ multiplex PCR; the TCRdb copy retains only in-frame clones and omits some. The sample lists 2 million to 2.5 million clones; around 95% were seen once. J is TRBJ2-7 and V is TRBV10-3; unclear D gene. The sequence derives from a man aged 18 to 35 in good health. Sequenced sample: naive CD4+ T cells sorted from blood. Stated subset: CD45RA+ positively selected. The CDR3 DNA reads TGTGCCATCAGTGATGTGGATTCCTACGAGCAGTACTTC. Translated: CAISDVDSYEQYF.